The 28 T cell receptor beta chains below come from one sample, sequenced in a study of cytomegalovirus exposure and HLA in healthy donors. It was with 60 Vbeta and 13 Jbeta primers that the PCR ran. The protocol was immunoSEQ multiplex PCR, while the TCRdb copy is restricted to in-frame clones and leaves out a portion. The sample features around 130,000 clones, with roughly 1.6% in its top ten. Material for sequencing was PBMCs. These receptors were taken from a woman in her thirties or forties in good health and CMV-seronegative.

The V call is TRBV19, the J call TRBJ2-1, with D uncertain. V dropped 2 bases and J dropped 5 bases, with 7 bases sitting between them. The CDR3 runs 13 residues. CDR1 and CDR2 (germline): LNHDA, SQIVND (reference sequence). CDR3 sequence reads: CASSISQNNEQFF. The DNA for the CDR3 is TGTGCCAGTAGTATAAGCCAAAACAATGAGCAGTTCTTC.

V gene TRBV5-1 combines with J gene TRBJ2-5; 10 bases fit TRBD2. This CDR3 comprises 16 residues. CDR1 and CDR2 from the germline V gene are SGHRS and YFSETQ. Trimming took 2 bases from V and 4 from J; bases not matched to a gene: 8. This chain's CDR3 is CASSLGTSVGRETQYF. CDR3 nucleotides: TGCGCCAGCAGCTTAGGGACTAGCGTGGGCCGAGAGACCCAGTACTTC. Filled out from reference TRBV5-1 and TRBJ2-5, the complete variable domain reads KAGVTQTPRYLIKTRGQQVTLSCSPISGHRSVSWYQQTPGQGLQFLFEYFSETQRNKGNFPGRFSGRQFSNSRSEMNVSTLELGDSALYLCASSLGTSVGRETQYFGPGTRLLVL.

The gene calls are TRBV5-1 and TRBJ1-6, with a weak D call TRBD1 (5 bases). Germline values: CDR1 SGHRS, CDR2 YFSETQ. The germline V and J ends were trimmed by 0 bases and 15 bases, with 16 bases remaining between them. The CDR3 is 14 residues long. CDR3 nucleotides: TGCGCCAGCAGCTTGGCTCTGCAGGGCCCACTCCTCCACTTT. Translating gives CASSLALQGPLLHF.

The chain combines TRBV19 with TRBJ2-5, with 9 bases lining up with TRBD1. CDR3 length: 15 residues. CDR1 and CDR2 (germline): LNHDA, SQIVND (reference sequence). Trimming took 5 bases from V and 1 from J; bases not matched to a gene: 5. CDR3 nucleotide sequence: TGTGCCAGTAGTGATCGACAGGGGGTCCAAGAGACCCAGTACTTC. This gives the protein CASSDRQGVQETQYF.

The V gene is TRBV9, the J gene TRBJ2-3; D perhaps matches TRBD2 (5 bases). Germline V gene sequence: CDR1 SGDLS, CDR2 YYNGEE. The CDR3 consists of 14 residues. V gave up 0 bases and J gave up 2 bases, with 7 bases separating them. The CDR3 spells CASSVVDSTDTQYF. Here the CDR3 DNA reads TGTGCCAGCAGCGTAGTGGACTCCACAGATACGCAGTATTTT. The variable domain in full, with the rest retrieved from reference TRBV9 and TRBJ2-3, is DSGVTQTPKHLITATGQRVTLRCSPRSGDLSVYWYQQSLDQGLQFLIQYYNGEERAKGNILERFSAQQFPDLHSELNLSSLELGDSALYFCASSVVDSTDTQYFGPGTRLTVL.

The gene calls are TRBV9 and TRBJ1-2; D not resolved. V gave up 0 bases and J gave up 3 bases, with 9 bases separating them. The germline gives CDR1 SGDLS, CDR2 YYNGEE. The CDR3 spans 14 residues. This chain's CDR3 is CASSVVAGDYGYTF. In nucleotides, the CDR3 is TGTGCCAGCAGCGTAGTTGCGGGAGACTATGGCTACACCTTC.

The chain joins TRBV18 to TRBJ2-1, with TRBD1 matching 8 bases. Germline V gene lookup returns CDR1 KGHSH and CDR2 LQKENI. The CDR3 has 14 amino acids. The trim removed 3 bases at V and 3 bases at J, leaving 1 base unmatched. The CDR3 reads CASSPTGGYNEQFF. CDR3 in DNA: TGTGCCAGCTCACCTACAGGGGGCTACAATGAGCAGTTCTTC.

The chain combines TRBV7-2 with TRBJ1-6, with a tentative D call TRBD1 (5 bases). Germline V CDR1 and CDR2: SGHTA, FQGNSA. This CDR3 contains 17 residues. V was pared by 2 bases and J by 0 bases, with 11 bases between. In DNA, the CDR3 is TGTGCCAGCAGCTTATATACAGGTAGCTCCTATAATTCACCCCTCCACTTT. Amino acids: CASSLYTGSSYNSPLHF.

The chain combines TRBV7-3 with TRBJ2-1; the match to TRBD1 covers 10 bases. The germline V gene encodes CDR1 SGHTA and CDR2 FQGTGA. V shed 2 bases, J shed 7 bases, and the junction held 8 bases outside the gene matches. The CDR3 is 16 residues long. The CDR3 DNA reads TGTGCCAGCAGCTTACTCGGGAGACAGGGGGCGAATGAGCAGTTCTTC. Protein: CASSLLGRQGANEQFF.

This chain uses TRBV6-1 with TRBJ2-7; the D is unclear. Trimming left V 0 bases short and J 7 bases short, with 7 bases between. CDR1 is MNHNS and CDR2 is SASEGT in the germline V gene. This CDR3 is 12 amino acids long. CDR3 coding DNA: TGTGCCAGCAGTGAAGCCCTTCGGGAGCAGTACGTC. Protein product: CASSEALREQYV.

The V call is TRBV5-4, the J call TRBJ2-1; 7 bases line up with TRBD2. This CDR3 spans 15 amino acids. CDR1 is SGHNT, CDR2 YYREEE, per germline (reference sequence). V was clipped by 0 bases and J by 3 bases; unmatched bases: 3. CDR3 residues: CASSLAGGVYNEQFF. In DNA, the CDR3 is TGTGCCAGCAGCTTGGCTGGGGGGGTCTACAATGAGCAGTTCTTC.

The chain has TRBV5-4 and TRBJ1-1; D gene ambiguous. The CDR3 loop spans 15 amino acids. The V end lost 0 bases, the J end lost 3 bases, and 12 bases lay between the germline ends. Germline assignment: CDR1 SGHNT and CDR2 YYREEE (reference sequence). The CDR3 DNA follows: TGTGCCAGCAGCTTGGTGGCGGGAAGATACACTGAAGCTTTCTTT. Residues: CASSLVAGRYTEAFF.

This chain links TRBV7-3 with TRBJ2-3, with D perhaps TRBD1 (6 bases). Trimming took off 6 bases at V and 1 base at J, with 14 bases between the two ends. In germline, CDR1 is SGHTA, CDR2 FQGTGA. CDR3 size: 15 residues. The CDR3 bases are TGTGCCAGCAGTTCACCTAACAGGGGCACAGATACGCAGTATTTT. This encodes CASSSPNRGTDTQYF.

This rearrangement joins TRBV27 to TRBJ2-5, with 9 bases aligning to TRBD2. CDR1 MNHEY and CDR2 SMNVEV come from the germline V gene (reference sequence). This CDR3 contains 19 residues. Trimming at V came to 3 bases and at J to 4 bases, leaving 18 bases not matched to a gene. The CDR3 DNA sequence: TGTGCCAGCAGTTTTCGGGGCGGGGGGGAAGCCTTCAACAGAGAGACCCAGTACTTC. Its translation is CASSFRGGGEAFNRETQYF.

The chain employs TRBV4-3 and TRBJ1-2, with D possibly being TRBD1 (5 bases). Trimming stripped 4 bases from V and 7 bases from J, with 13 bases between. This CDR3 region has 13 residues. Germline CDR1 LGHNA, CDR2 YSLEER. CDR3 in amino acids: CASSLETGVGYTF. The CDR3 bases are TGCGCCAGCAGCCTAGAAACAGGAGTTGGCTACACCTTC.

The chain links TRBV6-5 to TRBJ1-5; D is possibly TRBD1 (5 bases). Germline V gene lookup returns CDR1 MNHEY and CDR2 SVGAGI. The CDR3 contains 14 residues. Trimming cost V 5 bases and J 9 bases, with 17 bases left between them. The CDR3: CASSTDSRNGPQHF. In DNA form, the CDR3 reads TGTGCCAGCAGTACAGACAGCCGAAACGGGCCCCAGCATTTT.

J is TRBJ1-2 and V is TRBV5-4, with 10 bases identical to TRBD1. This CDR3 region has 16 residues. The V segment lost 1 base and the J segment 0 bases; nucleotides outside the gene matches: 3. In germline, CDR1 is SGHNT, CDR2 YYREEE (reference sequence). The CDR3 loop is CASSLSGTGANYGYTF. For the CDR3, the DNA is TGTGCCAGCAGCTTGTCCGGGACAGGGGCTAACTATGGCTACACCTTC.

V gene TRBV28 combines with J gene TRBJ2-7; TRBD2 matches 7 bases. Germline CDR1 reads MDHEN; CDR2 reads SYDVKM. The CDR3 loop spans 11 amino acids. With 6 bases clipped from V and 6 bases from J, the junction kept 2 bases outside the gene matches. This CDR3 is CASSRLAEQYF. The CDR3 DNA is TGTGCCAGCAGCCGACTAGCCGAGCAGTACTTC.

The chain links TRBV7-2 to TRBJ1-1; D call uncertain. CDR1 SGHTA and CDR2 FQGNSA come from the germline V gene. The CDR3 covers 14 residues. V was shortened by 2 bases and J by 4 bases, with 11 bases between the two germline ends. The CDR3 loop reads CASSLLQTTTEAFF. In DNA form, the CDR3 reads TGTGCCAGCAGCTTACTACAGACCACCACTGAAGCTTTCTTT.

The rearrangement joins TRBV9 to TRBJ1-2, with D possibly matching TRBD1 (5 bases). CDR3 length: 14 residues. Trimming removed 0 bases at V and 3 bases at J, with 9 bases between. Germline V gene lookup returns CDR1 SGDLS and CDR2 YYNGEE. The CDR3 region has the DNA TGTGCCAGCAGCGTAGAATGGGGCCACTATGGCTACACCTTC. Translating it yields CASSVEWGHYGYTF.

This chain links TRBV6-1 with TRBJ1-1; D is perhaps TRBD1 (6 bases). This CDR3 is built from 11 residues. Germline V gives CDR1 MNHNS, CDR2 SASEGT. Trimming cost V 8 bases and J 4 bases, with 8 bases left between them. The DNA for the CDR3 is TGTGCCAGCGGCAGGGGCACTGAAGCTTTCTTT. Translation gives CASGRGTEAFF.

This chain connects TRBV7-3 to TRBJ1-4, with D possibly matching TRBD1 (6 bases). The CDR3 sequence is 13 residues long. Germline CDR1 SGHTA, CDR2 FQGTGA. V shed 5 bases and J shed 5 bases, with 9 bases lying between them. The CDR3 nucleotides are TGTGCCAGCAGCCCCGGACAGAATGAAAAACTGTTTTTT. Translating it yields CASSPGQNEKLFF.

The chain carries TRBV5-1 and TRBJ1-1, with 8 bases matching TRBD1. The CDR3 length is 16 residues. Trimming took 4 bases from V and 2 from J; bases not matched to a gene: 10. Germline V lookup: CDR1 SGHRS, CDR2 YFSETQ. In DNA, the CDR3 is TGCGCCAGCAGCGCCAGGGGGCTCACGTTTAACACTGAAGCTTTCTTT. It encodes CASSARGLTFNTEAFF. The whole variable domain, remainder taken from reference TRBV5-1 and TRBJ1-1, is KAGVTQTPRYLIKTRGQQVTLSCSPISGHRSVSWYQQTPGQGLQFLFEYFSETQRNKGNFPGRFSGRQFSNSRSEMNVSTLELGDSALYLCASSARGLTFNTEAFFGQGTRLTVV.

The rearrangement uses TRBV29-1 and TRBJ2-2; D call uncertain. The CDR3 consists of 11 residues. Germline CDR1 reads SQVTM; CDR2 reads ANQGSEA. The germline V and J ends were trimmed by 6 bases and 3 bases, with 5 bases remaining between them. The CDR3 DNA sequence: TGCAGCGTGGCCGACACCGGGGAGCTGTTTTTT. Translating it yields CSVADTGELFF.

The gene calls are TRBV5-5 and TRBJ2-3, with 11 bases that match TRBD2. Germline loops: CDR1 SGHKS, CDR2 YYEKEE (reference sequence). CDR3 size: 17 residues. J was trimmed by 6 bases and V by 4 bases; bases with no gene match: 13. In DNA form, the CDR3 reads TGTGCCAGCAGCCTCGAGGGTAGCGGGGGGGCAGGTGATACGCAGTATTTT. Translated, it gives CASSLEGSGGAGDTQYF.

Notes on this clone: One end of the junction varies from germline; a read error may be responsible. This chain joins TRBV4-1 and TRBJ1-4; 8 nucleotides match TRBD1. The germline V gene has CDR1 MGHRA and CDR2 YSYEKL. The CDR3 sequence is 15 residues long. CDR3 nucleotides: TGCGCCAGCAGCCAAAAATCAGGGGGCGCGGGAAAAACTGTTTTT. It is translated as CASSQKSGGAGKTVF.

The chain couples TRBV18 to TRBJ1-1, with a weak D call TRBD1 (5 bases). Germline V gene lookup returns CDR1 KGHSH and CDR2 LQKENI. The CDR3 is made up of 14 amino acids. With 3 bases removed from V and 0 bases from J, the gap between germline ends came to 8 bases. The CDR3 reads CASSPGLLNTEAFF. The CDR3, as DNA: TGTGCCAGCTCACCGGGGCTTCTGAACACTGAAGCTTTCTTT.

V gene TRBV4-3 combines with J gene TRBJ1-4; 8 nucleotides agree with TRBD1. Germline V gene lookup returns CDR1 LGHNA and CDR2 YSLEER. The CDR3 is made up of 17 amino acids. V was pared by 1 base and J by 8 bases, with 12 bases of the junction left unmatched. The CDR3 loop reads CASSQGLGTGGNEKLFF. The CDR3 nucleotides are TGCGCCAGCAGCCAAGGGTTAGGTACAGGGGGGAACGAAAAACTGTTTTTT.